The 7 T cell receptor beta chains below come from one sample, sequenced in a study of blood T cell repertoires in COVID-19. Data came from immunoSEQ multiplex PCR; TCRdb stores just in-frame clones and leaves some out. The table includes 100,000 or so clones, 84% detected once. Sequencing input: peripheral blood. These receptors originate from a man aged 65 to 79 with active or convalescent COVID-19.

This clone was observed a single time. CDR3 sequence reads: CASSPIGSGGTGELFF. In DNA, the CDR3 is TGTGCCAGCAGCCCCATAGGTAGCGGGGGCACCGGGGAGCTGTTTTTT. This chain connects TRBV7-8 to TRBJ2-2; 9 bases are shared with TRBD2. With V trimmed by 5 bases and J by 4 bases, 8 bases remained unmatched. CDR3 length equals 16 residues. Germline assignment: CDR1 SGHVS and CDR2 FQNEAQ.

The chain employs TRBV4-2 and TRBJ2-7; 7 nucleotides line up with TRBD1. CDR1 and CDR2 from the germline V gene are LGHNA and YNFKEQ. With V trimmed by 1 base and J by 4 bases, 4 bases remained unmatched. This CDR3 comprises 14 residues. The CDR3 region is CASSQGGGQYEQYF. Here the CDR3 DNA reads TGTGCCAGCAGCCAAGGAGGGGGACAGTACGAGCAGTACTTC.

V gene TRBV5-5 combines with J gene TRBJ2-5; 8 nucleotides agree with TRBD1. Per the germline V gene, CDR1 is SGHKS and CDR2 is YYEKEE (reference sequence). V lost 4 bases and J lost 5; bases outside the gene matches: 13. CDR3 length: 16 amino acids. The CDR3 DNA follows: TGTGCCAGCAGCCCCCGCGGCCAGGGGGCTCTGGAGACCCAGTACTTC. Encoded protein: CASSPRGQGALETQYF.

As for this clone: One junction end does not reproduce the germline sequence, and a read error may be involved. This chain joins TRBV7-7 and TRBJ2-1; 11 bases map to TRBD2. The CDR3 runs to 15 residues. CDR1 and CDR2 (germline): SSHAT, FNYEAQ (reference sequence). In DNA, the CDR3 is TGTGCTAGCAGCCACGGACTAGCGGGTAACAATGAGCAGTTCTTC. It encodes CASSHGLAGNNEQFF. The entire variable domain, with the rest obtained from reference TRBV7-7 and TRBJ2-1, is as follows: GAGVSQSPRYKVTKRGQDVTLRCDPISSHATLYWYQQALGQGPEFLTYFNYEAQPDKSGLPSDRFSAERPEGSISTLTIQRTEQRDSAMYRCASSHGLAGNNEQFFGPGTRLTVL.

The V call is TRBV20-1, the J call TRBJ2-1, with TRBD1 matching over 7 bases. The J segment lost 4 bases and the V segment lost 3 bases, leaving 9 bases of the junction unmatched. The CDR3 runs to 15 residues. CDR1 is DFQATT, CDR2 SNEGSKA, per germline (reference sequence). CDR3 coding DNA: TGCAGTGCTAGTGAAAACAGGGGACCTTACAATGAGCAGTTCTTC. This translates into CSASENRGPYNEQFF.

This chain connects TRBV28 to TRBJ1-1; D may be TRBD1 (6 bases). The V and J ends lost 3 bases and 1 base respectively, with 12 bases between them. The CDR3 sequence is 15 residues long. The germline V gene encodes CDR1 MDHEN and CDR2 SYDVKM. CDR3 sequence: CASSFLTGTNTEAFF. The CDR3 coding sequence is TGTGCCAGCAGTTTTCTGACAGGAACGAACACTGAAGCTTTCTTT. Based on the CDR3 plus reference TRBV28 and TRBJ1-1, the full variable domain is DVKVTQSSRYLVKRTGEKVFLECVQDMDHENMFWYRQDPGLGLRLIYFSYDVKMKEKGDIPEGYSVSREKKERFSLILESASTNQTSMYLCASSFLTGTNTEAFFGQGTRLTVV.

This chain uses TRBV7-3 with TRBJ2-1; 10 bases fit TRBD1. Unmatched junction bases numbered 1, after V lost 0 bases and J lost 2 bases. The CDR3 is 16 amino acids. Germline V gene lookup returns CDR1 SGHTA and CDR2 FQGTGA. The CDR3 protein is CASSLTGTGAYNEQFF. The CDR3 DNA reads TGTGCCAGCAGCTTAACGGGGACAGGGGCCTACAATGAGCAGTTCTTC.